This TCR beta chain was recovered during a study of control samples from healthy donors and cancer patients. The CDR3 is made up of 15 amino acids. The germline V and J ends were trimmed by 2 bases and 3 bases, with 14 bases remaining between them. CDR1 MDHEN and CDR2 SYDVKM come from the germline V gene. The data were produced by immunoSEQ multiplex PCR, yet TCRdb's version contains in-frame clones alone and is incomplete. The top ten clones hold roughly 1.3% of a sample with over 150,000 clones, 94% of them seen once. This sequence originates from a woman between 18 and 29 years old in good health. The rearrangement joins TRBV28 to TRBJ2-7, with D possibly TRBD2 on 7 matching bases. The sample consisted of blood. CDR3 in amino acids: CASSLTGRAGYEQYF. The CDR3 bases are TGTGCCAGCAGTTTAACAGGGAGGGCCGGCTACGAGCAGTACTTC. The entire variable domain, with the rest obtained from reference TRBV28 and TRBJ2-7, is as follows: DVKVTQSSRYLVKRTGEKVFLECVQDMDHENMFWYRQDPGLGLRLIYFSYDVKMKEKGDIPEGYSVSREKKERFSLILESASTNQTSMYLCASSLTGRAGYEQYFGPGTRLTVT.